This TCR beta chain was identified during a study of response to subunit inactivated influenza vaccine. Points from the study as a whole: Authors suggested each seasonal influenza vaccination recruits few new T cells.

This clonotype was picked up a small number of times. The antigen is undetermined. Per germline, CDR1 KGHSH and CDR2 LQKENI. Deletions cut 0 bases from V and 5 bases from J, with 7 bases between. CDR3 size: 13 residues. TCRdb re-analysed the RT-PCR reads in MiXCR, keeping a single row per CDR3 protein. The table lists over 400,000 distinct CDR3 sequences, approximately 11% of them singletons. Material: PBMCs from blood, obtained about 40 days after vaccination. This chain links TRBV18 with TRBJ2-5, with unresolved D. This TCR derives from a man aged 50 or older who received an inactivated influenza vaccine. CDR3 sequence reads: CASSPPQRETQYF. CDR3 nucleotide sequence: TGTGCCAGCTCACCACCCCAGAGGGAGACCCAGTACTTC. Complete variable domain (other parts from reference TRBV18 and TRBJ2-5): NAGVMQNPRHLVRRRGQEARLRCSPMKGHSHVYWYRQLPEEGLKFMVYLQKENIIDESGMPKERFSAEFPKEGPSILRIQQVVRGDSAAYFCASSPPQRETQYFGPGTRLLVL.